The rows below give T cell receptor beta chains drawn from one sample of a study of blood T cells in healthy people across ages. TCRdb independently ran MiXCR on the 5' RACE reads; one entry per CDR3 protein. This table holds some 880,000 distinct CDR3 sequences, roughly 34% found once. The sample taken for sequencing was blood. The receptors were gathered from a man between 18 and 35 years old in good health. Each CDR3 is given with its conserved first and last residue. A D gene is named only where the DNA matches it firmly. Clone size, where shown, is once, few, many, or a class for clones that have expanded.

D gene,V gene,J gene,clone size,CDR3 protein,CDR3 DNA
TRBD1,TRBV12-3/TRBV12-4,TRBJ2-7,few,CASSLGQGGPSYEQYF,TGTGCCAGCAGCCTGGGACAGGGTGGTCCCTCCTACGAGCAGTACTTC
TRBD1,TRBV7-2,TRBJ1-2,once,CASRTYDADRGLYGYTF,TGTGCCAGCAGGACTTACGATGCCGACAGGGGGCTATATGGCTACACCTTC
TRBD1,TRBV7-2,TRBJ2-7,-,CASSQGASSSYEQYF,TGTGCCAGCAGCCAGGGGGCTTCGAGCTCCTACGAGCAGTACTTC
-,TRBV20-1,TRBJ2-7,few,CSARPTSDYEQYF,TGCAGTGCTAGACCGACTTCAGACTACGAGCAGTACTTC
-,TRBV3-1,TRBJ1-5,few,CASSPETDSNQPQHF,TGTGCCAGCAGCCCCGAGACAGATAGCAATCAGCCCCAGCATTTT
-,TRBV28,TRBJ2-7,-,CASSLPDSSYEQYF,TGTGCCAGCAGTCTTCCTGACAGCTCCTACGAGCAGTACTTC
TRBD2,TRBV29-1,TRBJ2-3,many,CSAGTSGDHTDTQYF,TGCAGCGCCGGGACTAGCGGGGACCACACAGATACGCAGTATTTT
-,TRBV4-1,TRBJ2-1,few,CASSPRGSANEQFF,TGCGCCAGCAGCCCCCGGGGGTCGGCCAATGAGCAGTTCTTC
TRBD1,TRBV24-1,TRBJ2-7,-,CATSEDDRGLYNEQYF,TGTGCCACCAGTGAAGACGACAGGGGACTCTACAATGAGCAGTACTTC
TRBD1,TRBV29-1,TRBJ1-4,-,CSVLSGQNGKLFF,TGCAGCGTCCTGTCGGGACAGAATGGAAAACTGTTTTTT
-,TRBV6-2/TRBV6-3,TRBJ2-1,-,CASSYVRAPVTSSYNEQFF,TGTGCCAGCAGTTACGTGCGGGCCCCAGTAACGAGCTCCTACAATGAGCAGTTCTTC
TRBD2,TRBV7-9,TRBJ2-1,few,CASSLTSGDKYNEQFF,TGTGCCAGCAGCTTAACTAGCGGGGATAAATACAATGAGCAGTTCTTC
-,TRBV10-3,TRBJ2-7,-,CAISESMGAGTYNEQYF,TGTGCCATCAGTGAGTCGATGGGGGCAGGTACCTACAATGAGCAGTACTTC
-,TRBV28,TRBJ2-3,-,CASANPGEWTDTQYF,TGTGCCAGCGCAAACCCAGGGGAGTGGACAGATACGCAGTATTTT
-,TRBV29-1,TRBJ1-2,-,CSVAHDYPNYGYTF,TGCAGCGTCGCCCATGACTATCCTAACTATGGCTACACCTTC
TRBD1,TRBV4-2,TRBJ1-5,-,CASSQEKTGGLQPQHF,TGTGCCAGCAGCCAAGAGAAGACAGGGGGCCTTCAGCCCCAGCATTTT
-,TRBV13,TRBJ2-3,many,CASSLAFVGLDTQYF,TGTGCCAGCAGCTTGGCGTTCGTTGGGTTGGATACGCAGTATTTT
-,TRBV27,TRBJ2-1,few,CASSFGGSPLFF,TGTGCCAGCTCCTTTGGGGGCTCGCCTTTGTTCTTC
-,TRBV29-1,TRBJ2-1,many,CSVDGAMNEQFF,TGCAGCGTGGACGGCGCTATGAATGAGCAGTTCTTC
-,TRBV20-1,TRBJ1-5,-,CSASSTSRNQPQHF,TGCAGTGCTAGCAGTACCTCTCGAAATCAGCCCCAGCATTTT
-,TRBV4-1,TRBJ2-1,few,CASSHPPTGRVLREQFF,TGCGCCAGCAGCCACCCCCCGACAGGGAGGGTACTTCGCGAGCAGTTCTTC
TRBD1,TRBV10-3,TRBJ1-1,-,CAISEPRGGGASTEAFF,TGTGCCATCAGTGAGCCCAGGGGGGGGGGCGCGAGCACTGAAGCTTTCTTT
-,TRBV15,TRBJ1-2,-,CATSRGQNYGYTF,TGTGCCACCAGCAGAGGACAGAACTATGGCTACACCTTC
-,TRBV5-1,TRBJ2-7,-,CASSFGGPLTQYF,TGCGCCAGCAGCTTTGGGGGACCCCTCACCCAGTACTTC
-,TRBV12-3/TRBV12-4,TRBJ1-4,many,CASYYEKLFF,TGTGCCAGCTACTATGAAAAACTGTTTTTT
-,TRBV12-3/TRBV12-4,TRBJ1-5,-,CASSRQALIQPQHF,TGTGCCAGCAGTCGACAGGCCCTGATTCAGCCCCAGCATTTT
-,TRBV5-4,TRBJ2-2,-,CASSAGASSGELFF,TGTGCCAGCAGCGCAGGGGCCTCATCCGGGGAGCTGTTTTTT
-,TRBV18,TRBJ2-7,many,CASSPALGEQYF,TGTGCCAGCTCACCAGCCCTGGGGGAGCAGTACTTC
TRBD2,TRBV11-2,TRBJ2-7,many,CASSPGLAGGSYEQYF,TGTGCCAGCAGCCCAGGACTAGCGGGGGGCTCCTACGAGCAGTACTTC
-,TRBV27,TRBJ2-1,few,CASSVRQASYYNEQFF,TGTGCCAGCAGTGTCCGACAGGCCAGTTATTACAATGAGCAGTTCTTC
-,TRBV2,TRBJ1-2,few,CASSAYREGYGYTF,TGTGCCAGCAGTGCTTACAGGGAGGGCTATGGCTACACCTTC
-,TRBV28,TRBJ1-2,-,CASTEAGATTGFYGYTF,TGTGCCAGCACGGAAGCCGGGGCGACCACAGGTTTCTATGGCTACACCTTC
-,TRBV9,TRBJ1-2,few,CASSVFGGGYTF,TGTGCCAGCAGCGTATTCGGGGGCGGCTACACCTTC
-,TRBV12-3/TRBV12-4,TRBJ1-6,-,CASSLEWAVSPLHF,TGTGCCAGCAGTTTAGAGTGGGCGGTTTCACCCCTCCACTTT
-,TRBV7-3,TRBJ2-5,many,CASSPLSVQETQYF,TGTGCCAGCAGCCCCCTTTCTGTGCAAGAGACCCAGTACTTC
-,TRBV27,TRBJ1-1,-,CASSLFRRGGLNTEAFF,TGTGCCAGCAGTTTATTTCGCAGGGGCGGTCTGAACACTGAAGCTTTCTTT
-,TRBV9,TRBJ1-4,few,CASSVDQRLNEKLFF,TGTGCCAGCAGCGTAGATCAACGGCTTAATGAAAAACTGTTTTTT